Presented here are 18 T cell receptor beta chains from one specimen sequenced in a study of T cells in Graves' hyperthyroidism and ophthalmopathy. Amplified TCR beta CDR3 regions came from RNA transcripts. The primer set for the first-round RT-PCR of the TCR CDR3 was HTBI. One entry per CDR3 protein results from TCRdb running MiXCR on the multiplex PCR reads. Of about 300,000 distinct CDR3 sequences listed, around 20% were seen once; the top ten hold less than 45%. Sequencing input: blood. These receptors originate from a man aged 50 to 59 with Graves' ophthalmopathy.

V usage is TRBV20-1 and J usage is TRBJ2-5, with TRBD1 identical over 9 bases. This CDR3 region has 16 residues. V trimming: 0 bases; J trimming: 2 bases; junction bases outside the gene matches: 7. Germline V gene data show CDR1 as DFQATT and CDR2 as SNEGSKA (reference sequence). The CDR3 region is CSARDWTGEAQETQYF. The CDR3 region has the DNA TGCAGTGCTAGAGATTGGACAGGGGAGGCACAAGAGACCCAGTACTTC.

This clonotype was counted ten times or more. The chain couples TRBV20-1 to TRBJ2-7; D unclear. The CDR3 covers 14 residues. Per the germline V gene, CDR1 is DFQATT and CDR2 is SNEGSKA (reference sequence). Between the trimmed V and J ends, which lost 3 bases and 5 bases, there was a span of 17 bases. Written as DNA, the CDR3 is TGCAGTGCTAGTCCCCCTCGCGGCGGCGACGAGCAGTACTTC. It is translated as CSASPPRGGDEQYF.

The chain joins TRBV28 to TRBJ2-7; D uncertain. CDR1 and CDR2 (germline): MDHEN, SYDVKM. The CDR3 spans 12 residues. V was clipped by 5 bases and J by 3 bases, with 8 bases between them. CDR3 in DNA: TGTGCCAGCAGTCCTCAGATCTACGAGCAGTACTTC. Amino acid sequence: CASSPQIYEQYF. Full variable domain (rest looked up from reference TRBV28 and TRBJ2-7): DVKVTQSSRYLVKRTGEKVFLECVQDMDHENMFWYRQDPGLGLRLIYFSYDVKMKEKGDIPEGYSVSREKKERFSLILESASTNQTSMYLCASSPQIYEQYFGPGTRLTVT.

Comment on this clonotype: A much larger clone is a single base away; this may be a read error. The CDR3 region has the DNA TGTGGCAGCAGTCCTAGCGGGAGCCAAGAGACCCAGTACTTC. It encodes CGSSPSGSQETQYF. This rearrangement joins TRBV2 to TRBJ2-5, with TRBD2 matching 10 bases. This CDR3 has 14 amino acids. The germline V gene encodes CDR1 SNHLY and CDR2 FYNNEI.

This clonotype has a count of ten or more. V is TRBV20-1 and J is TRBJ2-7; D gene uncertain. The germline CDR1 and CDR2 sequences are DFQATT and SNEGSKA (reference sequence). The V gene lost 5 bases and the J gene lost 0 bases, with 14 bases spanning the gap. This CDR3 is 14 amino acids long. CDR3 in DNA: TGCAGTGCTCCAGACAAAGGCCTCTCCTACGAGCAGTACTTC. Translating gives CSAPDKGLSYEQYF.

This clonotype was found a few times. The chain has TRBV10-3 and TRBJ2-3, with a tentative D call TRBD1 (6 bases). V was trimmed by 10 bases and J by 2 bases, leaving 10 bases between them. This CDR3 contains 12 residues. Germline CDR1 ENHRY, CDR2 SYGVKD. The CDR3 loop reads CATKGDTDTQYF. As DNA, the CDR3 is TGTGCCACCAAGGGGGACACAGATACGCAGTATTTT.

V usage is TRBV15 and J usage is TRBJ2-1, with 8 bases aligning to TRBD2. V was clipped by 0 bases and J by 11 bases; unmatched bases: 6. This CDR3 has 14 residues. The germline V gene encodes CDR1 LNHNV and CDR2 YYDKDF (reference sequence). The CDR3 protein is CATSRDRGGIQQFF. In DNA form, the CDR3 reads TGTGCCACCAGCAGAGATCGGGGGGGGATCCAGCAGTTCTTC.

This clonotype was counted between two and nine times. V and J are TRBV24-1 and TRBJ2-2; D is uncertain. CDR1 and CDR2 from the germline V gene are KGHDR and SFDVKD. Trimming shortened V by 5 bases and J by 5 bases, and 11 bases separated the two germline ends. CDR3 length: 14 residues. The CDR3 is CATSAWAGTGELFF. CDR3 DNA sequence: TGTGCCACCAGTGCGTGGGCAGGAACCGGGGAGCTGTTTTTT.

This clonotype has a count of ten or more. V is TRBV30 and J is TRBJ1-5; D remains ambiguous. CDR1 is GTSNPN and CDR2 is SVGIG in the germline V gene (reference sequence). V lost 0 bases, J lost 3 bases, and 6 bases lay in between. The length of the CDR3 is 13 residues. CDR3 nucleotides: TGTGCCTGGAGTGTCGCCACCAATCAGCCCCAGCATTTT. It encodes CAWSVATNQPQHF.

This clonotype was detected a few times. The CDR3 region is CASGLLGTGELFF. In DNA form, the CDR3 reads TGTGCTAGTGGTTTGCTGGGGACCGGGGAGCTGTTTTTT. The chain has TRBV12-5 and TRBJ2-2, with unresolved D. Trimming removed 2 bases at V and 5 bases at J, with 6 bases between. The length of the CDR3 is 13 residues. Germline V gene data show CDR1 as LGHNT and CDR2 as FRNRAP.

The rearrangement links TRBV7-2 to TRBJ2-1; TRBD2 might be the D (6 bases). Trimming shortened V by 5 bases and J by 8 bases, and 19 bases separated the two germline ends. Germline-derived CDR1 and CDR2 are SGHTA and FQGNSA. This CDR3 has 15 amino acids. CDR3 sequence: CASSLVVAAFDEQFF. In DNA form, the CDR3 reads TGTGCCAGCAGCCTGGTGGTAGCGGCCTTCGATGAGCAGTTCTTC.

V usage is TRBV14 and J usage is TRBJ2-5; no definite D call. This CDR3 comprises 16 residues. Germline assignment: CDR1 SGHDN and CDR2 FVKESK. V lost 1 base, J lost 7 bases, and 19 bases lay in between. The CDR3 coding sequence is TGTGCCAGCAGCCAAGTCCCCCCCTCCAGGCCGGGGACCCAGTACTTC. Translation: CASSQVPPSRPGTQYF.

This clonotype was seen a few times. The chain couples TRBV9 to TRBJ2-2; a weak D match, TRBD1 (5 bases). The V end was cut by 1 base, the J end by 3 bases, with 7 bases between. Germline loops: CDR1 SGDLS, CDR2 YYNGEE. The CDR3 is 14 amino acids. CDR3 region: CASSVQGDTGELFF. The CDR3 coding sequence is TGTGCCAGCAGCGTACAGGGCGACACCGGGGAGCTGTTTTTT.

V gene TRBV12-3 or TRBV12-4 combines with J gene TRBJ1-6; no definite D call. Between the trimmed V and J ends, which lost 3 bases and 9 bases, there was a span of 6 bases. The CDR3 is made up of 12 amino acids. The CDR3 nucleotides are TGTGCCAGCAGTTTGTACGGTTCACCCCTCCACTTT. Translating it yields CASSLYGSPLHF.

The rearrangement joins TRBV27 to TRBJ2-7; D perhaps matches TRBD2 (6 bases). The CDR3 loop spans 13 amino acids. Deletions cut 11 bases from V and 7 bases from J, with 21 bases between. Germline V lookup: CDR1 MNHEY, CDR2 SMNVEV (reference sequence). In DNA form, the CDR3 reads TGTGCCTACTTGGGGGGTGCACTACGAGAGCAGTACTTC. Its translation: CAYLGGALREQYF.

The rearrangement links TRBV27 to TRBJ2-3; D perhaps matches TRBD1 (6 bases). The CDR3 is 15 amino acids. Germline CDR1 MNHEY, CDR2 SMNVEV (reference sequence). Between the trimmed V and J ends, which lost 7 bases and 5 bases, there was a span of 19 bases. The CDR3 coding sequence is TGTGCCAGCACCCCAGACAGGTTTTCGGGAGATACGCAGTATTTT. The encoded protein is CASTPDRFSGDTQYF.

As concerns this clonotype: The junction and the germline gene differ at one end; a read error may be behind it. The chain carries TRBV5-1 and TRBJ2-3; D not certain. In germline, CDR1 is SGHRS, CDR2 YFSETQ. CDR3 length equals 15 residues. CDR3 sequence reads: CASGLSGYGTDTQYF. The DNA of the CDR3 is TGCGCCAGCGGCTTGAGTGGTTATGGCACAGATACGCAGTATTTT.

The V and J genes are TRBV9 and TRBJ2-7, with 10 bases identical to TRBD1. Germline values: CDR1 SGDLS, CDR2 YYNGEE. The CDR3 covers 14 residues. V lost 3 bases to trimming and J lost 6 bases; unmatched junction nucleotides: 6. DNA of the CDR3: TGTGCCAGCAGCGGAGGGACAGGGGTAGGCGAGCAGTACTTC. This codes for CASSGGTGVGEQYF.